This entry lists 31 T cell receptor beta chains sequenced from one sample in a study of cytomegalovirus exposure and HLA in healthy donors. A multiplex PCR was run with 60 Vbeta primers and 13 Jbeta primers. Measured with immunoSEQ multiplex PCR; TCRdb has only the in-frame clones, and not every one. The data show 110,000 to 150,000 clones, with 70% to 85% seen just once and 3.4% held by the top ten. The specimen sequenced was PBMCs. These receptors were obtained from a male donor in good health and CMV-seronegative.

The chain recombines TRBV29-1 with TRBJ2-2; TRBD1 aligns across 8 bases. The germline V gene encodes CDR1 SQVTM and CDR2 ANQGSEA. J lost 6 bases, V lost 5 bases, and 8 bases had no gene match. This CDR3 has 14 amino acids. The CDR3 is CSVRVTGEAGELFF. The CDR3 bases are TGCAGCGTTAGAGTGACAGGGGAGGCCGGGGAGCTGTTTTTT.

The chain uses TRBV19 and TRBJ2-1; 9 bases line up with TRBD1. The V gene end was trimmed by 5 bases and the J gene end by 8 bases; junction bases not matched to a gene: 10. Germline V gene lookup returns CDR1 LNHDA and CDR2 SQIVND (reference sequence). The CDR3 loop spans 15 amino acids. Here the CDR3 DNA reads TGTGCCAGTAGTCTGAGGGACAGGGTGGTAGATGAGCAGTTCTTC. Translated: CASSLRDRVVDEQFF.

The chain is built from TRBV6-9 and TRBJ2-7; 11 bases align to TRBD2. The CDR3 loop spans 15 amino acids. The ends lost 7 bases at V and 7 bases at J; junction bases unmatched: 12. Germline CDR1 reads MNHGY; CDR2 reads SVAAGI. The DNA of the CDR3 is TGTGCCAGCACCCCGACTAGCGGGACGCGGCGGGAGCAGTACTTC. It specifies CASTPTSGTRREQYF.

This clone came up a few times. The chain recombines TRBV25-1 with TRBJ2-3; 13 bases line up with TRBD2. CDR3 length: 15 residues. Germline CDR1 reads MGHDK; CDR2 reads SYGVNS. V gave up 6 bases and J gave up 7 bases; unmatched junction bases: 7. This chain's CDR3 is CASRKGLAGTYTQYF. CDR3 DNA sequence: TGTGCCAGCAGGAAGGGACTAGCGGGGACGTATACGCAGTATTTT.

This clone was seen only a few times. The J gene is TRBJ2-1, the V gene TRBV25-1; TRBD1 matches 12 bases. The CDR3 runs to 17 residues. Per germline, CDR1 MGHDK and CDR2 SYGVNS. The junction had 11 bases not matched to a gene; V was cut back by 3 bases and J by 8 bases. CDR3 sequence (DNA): TGTGCCAGCAGTGATCTCAATCGGGACAGGGGGCGGGATGAGCAGTTCTTC. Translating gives CASSDLNRDRGRDEQFF.

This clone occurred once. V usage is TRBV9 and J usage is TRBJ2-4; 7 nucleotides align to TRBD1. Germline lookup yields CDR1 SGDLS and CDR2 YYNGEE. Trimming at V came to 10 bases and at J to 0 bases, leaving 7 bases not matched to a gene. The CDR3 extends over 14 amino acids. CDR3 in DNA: TGTGCCTCGACAGGGAAACTAGCCAAAAACATTCAGTACTTC. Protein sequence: CASTGKLAKNIQYF.

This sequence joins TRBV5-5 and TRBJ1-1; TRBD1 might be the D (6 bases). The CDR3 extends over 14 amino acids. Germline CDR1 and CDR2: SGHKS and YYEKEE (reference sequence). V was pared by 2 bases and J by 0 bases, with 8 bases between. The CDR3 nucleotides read TGTGCCAGCAGCTTAGGGGGAGTGAACACTGAAGCTTTCTTT. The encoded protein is CASSLGGVNTEAFF.

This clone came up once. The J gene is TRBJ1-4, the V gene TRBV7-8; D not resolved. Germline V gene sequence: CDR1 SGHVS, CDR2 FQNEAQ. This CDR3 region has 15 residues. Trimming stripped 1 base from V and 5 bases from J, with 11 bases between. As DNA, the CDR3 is TGTGCCAGCAGCTTAGTTAGCGGAGTAAATGAAAAACTGTTTTTT. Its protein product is CASSLVSGVNEKLFF.

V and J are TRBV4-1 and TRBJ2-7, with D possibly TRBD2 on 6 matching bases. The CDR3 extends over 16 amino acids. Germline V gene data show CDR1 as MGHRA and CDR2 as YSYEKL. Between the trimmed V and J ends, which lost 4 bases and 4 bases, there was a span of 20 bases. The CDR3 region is CASSPFPRGKQYEQYF. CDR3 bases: TGCGCCAGCAGCCCCTTCCCGCGCGGGAAGCAGTACGAGCAGTACTTC.

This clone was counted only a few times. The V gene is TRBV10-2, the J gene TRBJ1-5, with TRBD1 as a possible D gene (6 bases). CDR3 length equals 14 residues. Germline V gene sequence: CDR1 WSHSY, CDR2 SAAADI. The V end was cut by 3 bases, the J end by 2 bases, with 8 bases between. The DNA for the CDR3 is TGCGCCAGCAGTGAATCAGGGGGCAATCAGCCCCAGCATTTT. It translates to CASSESGGNQPQHF.

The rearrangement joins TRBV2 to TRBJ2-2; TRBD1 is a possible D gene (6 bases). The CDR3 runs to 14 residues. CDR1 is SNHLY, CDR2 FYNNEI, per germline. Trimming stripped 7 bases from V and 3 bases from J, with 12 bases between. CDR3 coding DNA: TGTGCCAGCATTAAAAGGGGGTACACCGGGGAGCTGTTTTTT. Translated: CASIKRGYTGELFF.

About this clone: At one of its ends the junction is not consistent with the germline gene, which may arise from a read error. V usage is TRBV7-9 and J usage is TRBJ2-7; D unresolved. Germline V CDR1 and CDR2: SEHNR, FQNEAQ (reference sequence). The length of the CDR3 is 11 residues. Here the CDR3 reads CSSSSNYEQYF. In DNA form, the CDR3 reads TGTTCCAGCAGCTCAAACTACGAGCAGTACTTC.

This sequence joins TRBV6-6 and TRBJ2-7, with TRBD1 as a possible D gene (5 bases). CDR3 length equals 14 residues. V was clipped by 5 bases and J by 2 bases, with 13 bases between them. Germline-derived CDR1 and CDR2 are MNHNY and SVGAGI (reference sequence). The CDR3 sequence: CASSATVGPYEQYF. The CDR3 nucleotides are TGTGCCAGCAGTGCGACAGTAGGCCCCTACGAGCAGTACTTC.

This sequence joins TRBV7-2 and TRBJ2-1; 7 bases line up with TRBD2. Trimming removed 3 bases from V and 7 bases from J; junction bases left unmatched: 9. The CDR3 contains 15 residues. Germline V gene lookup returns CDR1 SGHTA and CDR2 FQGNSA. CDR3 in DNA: TGTGCCAGCAGCTTCTTCGGGAGGAGCGGAAATGAGCAGTTCTTC. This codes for CASSFFGRSGNEQFF.

CDR3 DNA sequence: TGTGCCAGCAGTGTCACGGACAGGGGCAGAGATACGCAGTATTTT. This sequence encodes CASSVTDRGRDTQYF. The chain uses TRBV2 and TRBJ2-3, with 9 nucleotides matching TRBD1. Germline assignment: CDR1 SNHLY and CDR2 FYNNEI. V shed 4 bases and J 5 bases; nucleotides not matched to a gene: 7. The CDR3 loop spans 15 amino acids.

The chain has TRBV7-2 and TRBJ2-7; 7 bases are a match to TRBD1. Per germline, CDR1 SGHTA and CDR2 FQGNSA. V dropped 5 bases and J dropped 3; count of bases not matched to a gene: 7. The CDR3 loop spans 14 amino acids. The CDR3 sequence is CASSPGTANYEQYF. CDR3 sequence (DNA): TGTGCCAGCAGCCCGGGGACAGCTAACTACGAGCAGTACTTC. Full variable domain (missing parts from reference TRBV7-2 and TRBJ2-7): GAGVSQSPSNKVTEKGKDVELRCDPISGHTALYWYRQSLGQGLEFLIYFQGNSAPDKSGLPSDRFSAERTGGSVSTLTIQRTQQEDSAVYLCASSPGTANYEQYFGPGTRLTVT.

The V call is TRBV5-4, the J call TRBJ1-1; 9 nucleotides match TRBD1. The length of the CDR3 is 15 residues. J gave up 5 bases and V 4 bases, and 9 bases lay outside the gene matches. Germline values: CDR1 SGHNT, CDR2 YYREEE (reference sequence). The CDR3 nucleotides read TGTGCCAGCAGCCCTCCCGGGACAGGGCGGACTGAAGCTTTCTTT. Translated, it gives CASSPPGTGRTEAFF.

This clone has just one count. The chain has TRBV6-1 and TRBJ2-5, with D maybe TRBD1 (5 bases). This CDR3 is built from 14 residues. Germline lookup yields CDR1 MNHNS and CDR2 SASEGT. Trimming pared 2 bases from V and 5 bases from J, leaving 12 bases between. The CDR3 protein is CASSEIGVGETQYF. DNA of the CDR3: TGTGCCAGCAGTGAAATAGGGGTAGGGGAGACCCAGTACTTC.

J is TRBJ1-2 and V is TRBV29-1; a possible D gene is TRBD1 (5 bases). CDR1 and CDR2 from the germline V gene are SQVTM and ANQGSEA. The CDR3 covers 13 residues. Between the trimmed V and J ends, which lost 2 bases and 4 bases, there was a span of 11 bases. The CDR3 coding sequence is TGCAGCGTTGAACGGGGGTCGGGCTATGGCTACACCTTC. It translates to CSVERGSGYGYTF.

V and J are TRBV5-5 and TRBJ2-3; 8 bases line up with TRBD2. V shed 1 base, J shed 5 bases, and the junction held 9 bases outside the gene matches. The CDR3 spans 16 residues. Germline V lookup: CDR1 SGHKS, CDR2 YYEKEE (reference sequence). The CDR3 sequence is CASSLSGGGKLDTQYF. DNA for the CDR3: TGTGCCAGCAGCTTGTCGGGCGGGGGGAAGCTAGATACGCAGTATTTT.

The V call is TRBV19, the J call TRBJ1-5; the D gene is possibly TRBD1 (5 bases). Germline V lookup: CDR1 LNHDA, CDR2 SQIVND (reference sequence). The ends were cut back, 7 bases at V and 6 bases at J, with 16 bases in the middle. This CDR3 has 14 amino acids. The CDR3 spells CASIFGGMGQPQHF. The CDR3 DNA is TGTGCCAGTATATTCGGGGGTATGGGTCAGCCCCAGCATTTT.

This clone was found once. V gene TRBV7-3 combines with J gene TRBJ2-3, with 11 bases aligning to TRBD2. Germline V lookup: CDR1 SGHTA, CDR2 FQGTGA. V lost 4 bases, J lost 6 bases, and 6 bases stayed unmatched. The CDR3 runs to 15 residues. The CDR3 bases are TGTGCCAGCAGCTCGGGACTAGCGGCGCCGGATACGCAGTATTTT. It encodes CASSSGLAAPDTQYF.

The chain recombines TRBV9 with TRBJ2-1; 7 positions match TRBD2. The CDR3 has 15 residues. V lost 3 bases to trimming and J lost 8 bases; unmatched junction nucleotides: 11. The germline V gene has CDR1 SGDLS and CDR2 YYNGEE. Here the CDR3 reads CASSADVLARHEQFF. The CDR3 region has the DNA TGTGCCAGCAGCGCCGATGTACTAGCGAGGCATGAGCAGTTCTTC.

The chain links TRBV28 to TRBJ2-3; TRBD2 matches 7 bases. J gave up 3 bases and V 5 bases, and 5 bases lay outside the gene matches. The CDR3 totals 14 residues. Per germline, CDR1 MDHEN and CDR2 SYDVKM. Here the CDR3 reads CASSGLGRTDTQYF. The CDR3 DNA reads TGTGCCAGCAGTGGACTAGGGCGAACAGATACGCAGTATTTT.

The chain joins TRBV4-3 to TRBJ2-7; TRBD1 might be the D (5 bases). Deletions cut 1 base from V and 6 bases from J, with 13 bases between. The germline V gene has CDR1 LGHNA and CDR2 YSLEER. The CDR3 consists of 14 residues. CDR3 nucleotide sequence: TGCGCCAGCAGCCAAGTAGGGGTCCCCGCCGAGCAGTACTTC. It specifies CASSQVGVPAEQYF.

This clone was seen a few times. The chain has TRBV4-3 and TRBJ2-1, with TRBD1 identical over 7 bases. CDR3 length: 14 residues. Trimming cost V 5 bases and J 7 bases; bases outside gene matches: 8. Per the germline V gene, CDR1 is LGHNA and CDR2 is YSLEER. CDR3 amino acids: CASSFGTAGNEQFF. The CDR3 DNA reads TGCGCCAGCAGCTTCGGGACAGCAGGGAATGAGCAGTTCTTC.

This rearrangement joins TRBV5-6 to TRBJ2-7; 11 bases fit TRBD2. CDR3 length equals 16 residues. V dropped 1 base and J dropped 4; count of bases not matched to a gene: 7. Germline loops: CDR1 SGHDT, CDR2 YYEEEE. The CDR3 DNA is TGTGCCAGCAGCTTGACTTTAGCGGGGGGGCTTTACGAGCAGTACTTC. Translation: CASSLTLAGGLYEQYF. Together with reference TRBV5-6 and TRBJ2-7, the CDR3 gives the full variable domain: DAGVTQSPTHLIKTRGQQVTLRCSPKSGHDTVSWYQQALGQGPQFIFQYYEEEERQRGNFPDRFSGHQFPNYSSELNVNALLLGDSALYLCASSLTLAGGLYEQYFGPGTRLTVT.

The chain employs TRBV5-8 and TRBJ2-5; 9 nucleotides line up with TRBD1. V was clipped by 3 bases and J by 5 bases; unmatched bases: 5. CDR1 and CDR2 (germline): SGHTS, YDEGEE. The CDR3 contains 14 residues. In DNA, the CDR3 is TGTGCCAGCAGCTGGACAGGGGCTCGGGAGACCCAGTACTTC. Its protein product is CASSWTGARETQYF.

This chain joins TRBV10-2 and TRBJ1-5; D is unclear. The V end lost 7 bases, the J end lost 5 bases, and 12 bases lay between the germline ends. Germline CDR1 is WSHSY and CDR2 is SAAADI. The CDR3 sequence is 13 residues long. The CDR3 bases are TGCGCCAGCATGGAGGGATTTGATCAGCCCCAGCATTTT. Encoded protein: CASMEGFDQPQHF.

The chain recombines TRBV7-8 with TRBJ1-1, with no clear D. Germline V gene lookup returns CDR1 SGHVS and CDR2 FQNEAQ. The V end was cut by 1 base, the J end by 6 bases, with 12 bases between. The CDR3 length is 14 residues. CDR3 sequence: CASSLEWGAAEAFF. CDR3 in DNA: TGTGCCAGCAGCTTAGAGTGGGGAGCGGCTGAAGCTTTCTTT.

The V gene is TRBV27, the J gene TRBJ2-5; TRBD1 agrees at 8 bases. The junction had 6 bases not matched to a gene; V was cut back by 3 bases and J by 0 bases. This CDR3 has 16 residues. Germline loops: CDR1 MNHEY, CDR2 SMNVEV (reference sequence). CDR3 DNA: TGTGCCAGCAGTTTGATCCGGACAGGGAACCAAGAGACCCAGTACTTC. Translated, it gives CASSLIRTGNQETQYF.